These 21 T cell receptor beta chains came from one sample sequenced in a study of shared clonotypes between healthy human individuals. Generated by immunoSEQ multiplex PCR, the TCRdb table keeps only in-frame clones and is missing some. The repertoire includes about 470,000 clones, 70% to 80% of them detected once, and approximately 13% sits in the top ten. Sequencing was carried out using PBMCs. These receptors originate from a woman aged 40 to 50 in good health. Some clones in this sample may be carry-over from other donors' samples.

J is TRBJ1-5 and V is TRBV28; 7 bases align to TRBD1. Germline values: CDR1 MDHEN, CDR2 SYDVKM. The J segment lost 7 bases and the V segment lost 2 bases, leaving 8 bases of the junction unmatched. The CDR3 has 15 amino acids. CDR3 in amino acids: CASSLPTGEVQPQHF. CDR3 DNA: TGTGCCAGCAGTTTACCAACAGGGGAGGTGCAGCCCCAGCATTTT.

For the CDR3, the DNA is TGTGCCAGCAGTTTGCGGTCCGAAAGGGGACAAGCTTTCTTT. Its protein is CASSLRSERGQAFF. V and J are TRBV28 and TRBJ1-1; TRBD1 might be the D (5 bases). V lost 3 bases and J 9 bases, leaving 17 bases between the germline ends. Per the germline V gene, CDR1 is MDHEN and CDR2 is SYDVKM. This CDR3 has 14 amino acids.

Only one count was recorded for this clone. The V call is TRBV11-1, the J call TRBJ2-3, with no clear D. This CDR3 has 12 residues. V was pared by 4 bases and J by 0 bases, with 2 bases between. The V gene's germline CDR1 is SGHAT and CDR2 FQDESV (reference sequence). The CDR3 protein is CASSSSTDTQYF. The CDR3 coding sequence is TGTGCCAGCAGCTCCAGCACAGATACGCAGTATTTT.

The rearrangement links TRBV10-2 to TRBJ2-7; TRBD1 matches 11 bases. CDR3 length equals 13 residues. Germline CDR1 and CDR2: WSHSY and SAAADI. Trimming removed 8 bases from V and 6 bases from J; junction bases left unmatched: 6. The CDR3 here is CASGGTGGGEQYF. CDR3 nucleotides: TGCGCCAGCGGGGGGACAGGGGGTGGCGAGCAGTACTTC.

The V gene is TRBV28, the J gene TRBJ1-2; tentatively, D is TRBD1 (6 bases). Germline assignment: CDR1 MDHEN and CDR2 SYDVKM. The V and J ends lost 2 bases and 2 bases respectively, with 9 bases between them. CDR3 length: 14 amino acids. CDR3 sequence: CASSLRGPNYGYTF. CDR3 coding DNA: TGTGCCAGCAGTTTACGGGGGCCCAACTATGGCTACACCTTC.

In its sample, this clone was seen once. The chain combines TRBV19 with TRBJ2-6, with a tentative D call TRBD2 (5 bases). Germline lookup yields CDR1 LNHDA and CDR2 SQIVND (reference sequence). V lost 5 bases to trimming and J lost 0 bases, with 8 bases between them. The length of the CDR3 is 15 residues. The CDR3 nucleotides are TGTGCCAGTAGTCGAGGGAGCTCTGGGGCCAACGTCCTGACTTTC. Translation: CASSRGSSGANVLTF.

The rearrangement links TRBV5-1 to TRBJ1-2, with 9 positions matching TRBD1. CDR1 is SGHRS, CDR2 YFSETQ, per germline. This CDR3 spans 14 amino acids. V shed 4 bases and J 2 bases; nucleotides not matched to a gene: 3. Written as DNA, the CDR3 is TGCGCCAGCAGCATAGGACAGGGGAACTATGGCTACACCTTC. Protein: CASSIGQGNYGYTF.

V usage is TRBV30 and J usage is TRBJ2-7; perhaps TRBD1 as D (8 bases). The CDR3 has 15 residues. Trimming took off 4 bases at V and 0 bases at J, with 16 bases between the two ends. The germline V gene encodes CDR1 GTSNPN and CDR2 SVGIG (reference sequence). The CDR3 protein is CAWKQQGGPSYEQYF. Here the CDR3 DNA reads TGTGCCTGGAAGCAACAGGGGGGGCCCTCCTACGAGCAGTACTTC.

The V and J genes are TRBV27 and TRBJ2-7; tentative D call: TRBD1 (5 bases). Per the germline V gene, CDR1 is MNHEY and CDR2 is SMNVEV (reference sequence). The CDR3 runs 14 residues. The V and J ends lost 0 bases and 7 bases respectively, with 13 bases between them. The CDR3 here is CASSLSGVYREQYF. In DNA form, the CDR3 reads TGTGCCAGCAGTTTATCAGGGGTGTATCGGGAGCAGTACTTC.

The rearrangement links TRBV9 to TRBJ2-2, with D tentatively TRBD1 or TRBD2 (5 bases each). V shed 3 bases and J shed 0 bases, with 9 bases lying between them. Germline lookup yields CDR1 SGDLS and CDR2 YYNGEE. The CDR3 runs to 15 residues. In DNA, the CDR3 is TGTGCCAGCAGCGACGGGACCCCGAACACCGGGGAGCTGTTTTTT. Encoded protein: CASSDGTPNTGELFF.

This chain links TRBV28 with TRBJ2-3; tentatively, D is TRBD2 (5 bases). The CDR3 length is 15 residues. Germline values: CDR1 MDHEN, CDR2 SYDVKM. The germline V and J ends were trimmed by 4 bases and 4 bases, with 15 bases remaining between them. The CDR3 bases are TGTGCCAGCAGTTCTCCCTCGGCGGGCGCAGATACGCAGTATTTT. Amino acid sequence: CASSSPSAGADTQYF.

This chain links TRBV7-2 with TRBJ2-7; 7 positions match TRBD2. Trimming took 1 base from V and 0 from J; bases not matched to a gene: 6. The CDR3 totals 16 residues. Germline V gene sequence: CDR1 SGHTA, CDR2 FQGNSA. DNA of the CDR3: TGTGCCAGCAGCTTAGTGGGGTCTAGCGGCTCCTACGAGCAGTACTTC. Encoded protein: CASSLVGSSGSYEQYF.

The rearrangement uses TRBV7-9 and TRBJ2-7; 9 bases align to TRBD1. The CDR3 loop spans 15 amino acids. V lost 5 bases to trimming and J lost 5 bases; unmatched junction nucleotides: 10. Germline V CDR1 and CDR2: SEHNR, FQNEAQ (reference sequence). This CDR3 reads CASSRTQGAIHEQYF. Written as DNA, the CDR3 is TGTGCCAGCAGCCGAACACAGGGGGCAATTCACGAGCAGTACTTC.

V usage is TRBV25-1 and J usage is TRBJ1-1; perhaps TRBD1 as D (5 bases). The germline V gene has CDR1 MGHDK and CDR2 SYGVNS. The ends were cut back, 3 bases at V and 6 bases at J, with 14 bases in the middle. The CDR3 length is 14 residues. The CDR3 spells CASSDPRTNSEAFF. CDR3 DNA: TGTGCCAGCAGTGATCCCCGGACAAATTCTGAAGCTTTCTTT.

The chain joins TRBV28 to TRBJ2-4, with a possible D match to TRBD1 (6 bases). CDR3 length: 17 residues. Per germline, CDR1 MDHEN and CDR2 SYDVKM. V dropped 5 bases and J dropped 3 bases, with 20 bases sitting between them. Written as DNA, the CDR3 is TGTGCCAGCAGTCCCCGTACAGGGCAAGGAGGCAAAAACATTCAGTACTTC. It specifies CASSPRTGQGGKNIQYF.

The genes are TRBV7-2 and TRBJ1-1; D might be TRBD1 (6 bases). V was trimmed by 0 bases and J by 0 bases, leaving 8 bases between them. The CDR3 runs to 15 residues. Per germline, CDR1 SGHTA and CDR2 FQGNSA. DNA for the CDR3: TGTGCCAGCAGCTTAGCCGGGACACTGAACACTGAAGCTTTCTTT. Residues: CASSLAGTLNTEAFF.

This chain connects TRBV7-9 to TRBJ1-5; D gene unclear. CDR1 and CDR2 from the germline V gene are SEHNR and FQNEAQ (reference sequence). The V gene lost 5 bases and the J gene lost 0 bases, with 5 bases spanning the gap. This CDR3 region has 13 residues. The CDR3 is CASSPGSNQPQHF. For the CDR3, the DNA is TGTGCCAGCAGCCCAGGTAGCAATCAGCCCCAGCATTTT.

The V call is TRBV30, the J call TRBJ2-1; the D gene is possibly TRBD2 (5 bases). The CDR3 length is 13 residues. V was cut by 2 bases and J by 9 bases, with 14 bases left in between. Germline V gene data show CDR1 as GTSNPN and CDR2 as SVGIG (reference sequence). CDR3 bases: TGTGCCTGGAGTCAAGGGAGTAGGAGTGAGCAGTTCTTC. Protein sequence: CAWSQGSRSEQFF.

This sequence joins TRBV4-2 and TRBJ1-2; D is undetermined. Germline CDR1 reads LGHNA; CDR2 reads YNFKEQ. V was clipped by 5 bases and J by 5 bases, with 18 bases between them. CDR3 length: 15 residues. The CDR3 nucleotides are TGTGCCAGCAGCATCACAGCGAACGGGCCTTATGGCTACACCTTC. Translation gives CASSITANGPYGYTF.

CDR3 nucleotides: TGTGCCAGCAGTGAATACAGCCTCTCCTACAATGAGCAGTTCTTC. Residues: CASSEYSLSYNEQFF. V and J are TRBV6-1 and TRBJ2-1; D is unclear. This CDR3 spans 15 amino acids. The V end was cut by 2 bases, the J end by 0 bases, with 8 bases between. Germline CDR1 and CDR2: MNHNS and SASEGT.

The CDR3 DNA follows: TGCGCCAGCAGCCAACCGTCCAACGAGCAGTACTTC. It translates to CASSQPSNEQYF. The V call is TRBV5-1, the J call TRBJ2-7; D remains unclear. CDR1 and CDR2 (germline): SGHRS, YFSETQ. CDR3 length equals 12 residues. V was shortened by 4 bases and J by 5 bases, with 10 bases between the two germline ends.